This TCR beta chain was identified in a study of cytomegalovirus exposure and HLA in healthy donors. Regarding the study as a whole: When analyzed later, the rates of TCR association showed variation by HLA locus, with DRB1 the most and HLA-C the fewest. An analysis done earlier found most TCR beta V segments productive about 87% or about 30% of the time. Investigators reported approximately 150 TCR beta chains as tied to cytomegalovirus. It was confirmed in vitro that a few of the CMV-associated chains were specific for CMV antigens.

The PCR used 60 Vbeta and 13 Jbeta primers. Only in-frame clones appear in the TCRdb table, and some are missing; sequencing was by immunoSEQ multiplex PCR. The sample has under 130,000 clones, roughly 70% seen once. After removal of 5 bases from V and 6 bases from J, the junction contained 6 bases not matched to a gene. CDR3 length: 15 amino acids. Germline V gene sequence: CDR1 SGHTA, CDR2 FQGNSA. Of note for this clone: Its antigen is not identified.

The sequence was collected from a man aged 40-55 years in good health and CMV-seropositive. The sequencing input was PBMCs. J is TRBJ2-2 and V is TRBV7-2, with 10 bases matching TRBD2. CDR3 nucleotides: TGTGCCAGCAGCCAAAGGAGCGGGAGGGCCGGGGAGCTGTTTTTT. Protein sequence: CASSQRSGRAGELFF.